The 20 T cell receptor beta chains listed next were all sequenced from one sample in a study of vaccination and CD4 T cells after COVID-19. Sequenced with the Oncomine TCR Beta short-read assay was DNA taken from cultured CD4+ T cells. Scientists extracted genomic DNA from CD4+ T cells grown in culture. TCRdb itself ran the PCR reads through MiXCR, one entry per CDR3 protein. The sample lists some 7,400 distinct CDR3 sequences, around 30% seen once, with about 37% in the top ten. Treatment in this sample: roughly ten-day PBMC culture with coronavirus spike peptide pools or control peptides (ViraFEST assay). During the years 2011-2018, before the COVID-19 pandemic, the unexposed donor's CD4+ T cells were collected. Their antigens are not known. Sample: CD4+ T cells from blood, cultured in vitro. The receptors were sampled from a human donor in good health.

The chain has TRBV12-3 or TRBV12-4 and TRBJ1-5; perhaps TRBD1 as D (5 bases). The CDR3 loop spans 12 amino acids. V shed 8 bases and J shed 6 bases, with 11 bases lying between them. CDR3 DNA: TGTGCCAGCGGGGGAGGTCGTCAGCCCCAGCATTTT. Protein product: CASGGGRQPQHF.

V is TRBV18 and J is TRBJ2-1, with D perhaps TRBD2 (5 bases). The V end was cut by 3 bases, the J end by 4 bases, with 13 bases between. The V gene's germline CDR1 is KGHSH and CDR2 LQKENI. This CDR3 has 15 amino acids. The CDR3, as DNA: TGTGCCAGCTCACCGACCGTGGGAGAGTACAATGAGCAGTTCTTC. It yields the protein CASSPTVGEYNEQFF.

CDR3 in amino acids: CASSSGQVDQPQHF. CDR3 sequence (DNA): TGTGCCAGCAGCTCCGGACAGGTCGATCAGCCCCAGCATTTT. V usage is TRBV5-6 and J usage is TRBJ1-5; 7 bases fit TRBD1. The V and J ends lost 3 bases and 5 bases, in that order; junction bases with no gene match: 5. The CDR3 length is 14 residues. Germline V gives CDR1 SGHDT, CDR2 YYEEEE.

This clonotype is categorized as large (0.1 to 1%). For the CDR3, the DNA is TGTGCCAGCAGCTCGGGTATTGGGAATTCACCCCTCCACTTT. Translating gives CASSSGIGNSPLHF. The chain is built from TRBV7-3 and TRBJ1-6; D is ambiguous. The CDR3 length is 14 residues. In germline, CDR1 is SGHTA, CDR2 FQGTGA. Deletions cut 4 bases from V and 7 bases from J, with 11 bases between.

This rearrangement joins TRBV6-1 to TRBJ1-2; 7 bases agree with TRBD1. Germline CDR1 and CDR2: MNHNS and SASEGT. This CDR3 region has 15 residues. With V trimmed by 5 bases and J by 2 bases, 8 bases remained unmatched. The CDR3 region has the DNA TGTGCCAGCAGTAACAGGGGCAATAGGAACTATGGCTACACCTTC. Amino acid sequence: CASSNRGNRNYGYTF.

This clonotype rates as medium-sized. The rearrangement uses TRBV20-1 and TRBJ2-2; D gene uncertain. The germline CDR1 and CDR2 sequences are DFQATT and SNEGSKA (reference sequence). The CDR3 totals 13 residues. Trimming shortened V by 0 bases and J by 10 bases, and 12 bases separated the two germline ends. CDR3 in amino acids: CSARDPSPEELFF. DNA for the CDR3: TGCAGTGCTAGAGATCCCTCGCCGGAGGAGCTGTTTTTT.

The V call is TRBV6-1, the J call TRBJ2-5; no clear D gene. The CDR3 runs to 15 residues. Trimming shortened V by 2 bases and J by 5 bases, and 15 bases separated the two germline ends. Per germline, CDR1 MNHNS and CDR2 SASEGT. Here the CDR3 DNA reads TGTGCCAGCAGTGAACCGGCCCTAAGACGGGAGACCCAGTACTTC. This translates into CASSEPALRRETQYF.

This chain links TRBV9 with TRBJ2-7; 7 bases map to TRBD1. Trimming at V came to 4 bases and at J to 2 bases, leaving 9 bases not matched to a gene. The germline CDR1 and CDR2 sequences are SGDLS and YYNGEE. The CDR3 has 15 residues. CDR3 nucleotide sequence: TGTGCCAGCAGCTTAACAGGGGACCCCACCTACGAGCAGTACTTC. Translating it yields CASSLTGDPTYEQYF.

The CDR3 DNA reads TGTGCCAGCAATTCCCCGCCAGGGGACTATGGCTACACCTTC. Amino acids: CASNSPPGDYGYTF. The V gene is TRBV28, the J gene TRBJ1-2; a possible D gene is TRBD1 (6 bases). Germline-derived CDR1 and CDR2 are MDHEN and SYDVKM. This CDR3 is 14 amino acids long. V was cut by 7 bases and J by 3 bases, with 15 bases left in between.

In nucleotides, the CDR3 is TGTGCCAGCAGCTTAAACGGAGAGCAGTACTTC. It specifies CASSLNGEQYF. This chain uses TRBV11-2 with TRBJ2-7; D ambiguous. The CDR3 has 11 amino acids. Trimming removed 2 bases from V and 7 bases from J, with 6 bases in between. CDR1 is SGHAT, CDR2 FQNNGV, per germline.

This clonotype showed up just a few times. The chain carries TRBV7-2 and TRBJ2-3, with D possibly TRBD1 on 8 matching bases. Germline lookup yields CDR1 SGHTA and CDR2 FQGNSA. V lost 4 bases to trimming and J lost 4 bases, with 15 bases between them. The length of the CDR3 is 15 residues. In nucleotides, the CDR3 is TGTGCCAGCAGCTACAGGGGGGGTAGTGCAGATACGCAGTATTTT. Its translation is CASSYRGGSADTQYF.

V usage is TRBV6-1 and J usage is TRBJ2-6, with D unresolved. Between the trimmed V and J ends, which lost 2 bases and 0 bases, there was a span of 14 bases. Germline V gene data show CDR1 as MNHNS and CDR2 as SASEGT. This CDR3 region has 18 residues. CDR3 loop: CASSERSAIHSGANVLTF. The DNA for the CDR3 is TGTGCCAGCAGTGAACGGTCAGCAATCCACTCTGGGGCCAACGTCCTGACTTTC.

V usage is TRBV29-1 and J usage is TRBJ2-6, with 7 positions matching TRBD1. The V and J ends lost 0 bases and 5 bases, in that order; junction bases with no gene match: 13. CDR3 length equals 18 residues. Germline V gives CDR1 SQVTM, CDR2 ANQGSEA. The CDR3, as DNA: TGCAGCGTTGAAGATCTTAGACAGGGTGACTTCTGGGCCAACGTCCTGACTTTC. It is translated as CSVEDLRQGDFWANVLTF.

The J gene is TRBJ2-7, the V gene TRBV6-1; tentative D call: TRBD2 (7 bases). Trimming removed 6 bases from V and 3 bases from J, with 21 bases in between. Germline CDR1 reads MNHNS; CDR2 reads SASEGT. The CDR3 sequence is 16 residues long. DNA of the CDR3: TGTGCCAGCAGAGAAAGGTGGGGAGGGGGACTCTACGAGCAGTACTTC. As protein: CASRERWGGGLYEQYF.

J is TRBJ2-7 and V is TRBV28; 13 positions agree with TRBD2. V dropped 8 bases and J dropped 3; count of bases not matched to a gene: 13. The germline gives CDR1 MDHEN, CDR2 SYDVKM. CDR3 size: 17 residues. The CDR3 loop is CASWTPGLAGLGYEQYF. The DNA for the CDR3 is TGTGCCAGCTGGACTCCGGGACTAGCGGGATTAGGCTACGAGCAGTACTTC.

V usage is TRBV12-3 or TRBV12-4 and J usage is TRBJ2-7; no reliable D call. Trimming stripped 5 bases from V and 3 bases from J, with 14 bases between. This CDR3 region has 14 residues. The CDR3 DNA reads TGTGCCAGCAGTCCGCCCGGGTTTGGCTACGAGCAGTACTTC. Translated: CASSPPGFGYEQYF.

This chain links TRBV21-1 with TRBJ1-3. TRBV21-1 represents a pseudogene. The CDR3 totals 14 residues. The CDR3 region is CASSTISSGNTIYF. CDR3 bases: TGTGCCAGCAGCACCATTAGCTCTGGAAACACCATATATTTT.

This clonotype turned up a few times. The chain uses TRBV20-1 and TRBJ2-2, with 7 bases lining up with TRBD2. V lost 3 bases, J lost 3 bases, and 1 base stayed unmatched. This CDR3 comprises 13 residues. Germline values: CDR1 DFQATT, CDR2 SNEGSKA (reference sequence). The CDR3 loop reads CSARREYTGELFF. DNA of the CDR3: TGCAGTGCTAGGCGGGAGTACACCGGGGAGCTGTTTTTT.

The V gene is TRBV5-4, the J gene TRBJ2-5, with TRBD1 as a possible D gene (5 bases). Germline loops: CDR1 SGHNT, CDR2 YYREEE (reference sequence). The CDR3 has 14 amino acids. V lost 1 base and J 1 base, leaving 8 bases between the germline ends. The CDR3 spells CASSLNRGQETQYF. CDR3 nucleotides: TGTGCCAGCAGCTTGAATAGGGGCCAAGAGACCCAGTACTTC.

This rearrangement joins TRBV20-1 to TRBJ2-1, with 13 bases aligning to TRBD2. The ends lost 0 bases at V and 4 bases at J; junction bases unmatched: 9. The CDR3 has 18 amino acids. Germline V gene data show CDR1 as DFQATT and CDR2 as SNEGSKA (reference sequence). The CDR3 loop reads CSARDQIGTSGKYNEQFF. CDR3 nucleotide sequence: TGCAGTGCTAGAGATCAGATTGGGACTAGCGGGAAGTACAATGAGCAGTTCTTC.